This T cell receptor (beta chain) came from a study of post-analysis software for immune sequencing data. Study context: The disease courses spanned relapsing-remitting, secondary progressive and progressive-relapsing forms of multiple sclerosis.

Unique molecular identifiers were carried by the TCR beta cDNA libraries. There were about 0.95 to 11 million T cells, and roughly 0.5 million cDNA molecules came from them. MiXCR, run by TCRdb on the PCR reads, gives a single entry per CDR3 protein. The table includes hundreds of thousands of distinct CDR3 sequences, approximately 57% detected once. The TCR originated in a girl aged 10 to 17 with multiple sclerosis. Sequenced sample: blood.

The CDR3 sequence is CASSLSSGVGSYEQYF. For the CDR3, the DNA is TGTGCCAGCAGTTTAAGTAGCGGGGTGGGGTCCTACGAGCAGTACTTC. V usage is TRBV6-6 and J usage is TRBJ2-7; TRBD2 matches at 8 bases. The germline V gene has CDR1 MNHNY and CDR2 SVGAGI (reference sequence). Trimming took 4 bases from V and 1 from J; bases not matched to a gene: 9. CDR3 length: 16 amino acids.